This T cell receptor (beta chain) was recorded in a study of blood T cells in healthy people across ages. Study context: Capture via template switching afforded approximately one barcoded beta molecule per two T cells.

Then a second PCR, running about 6 to 12 cycles, was carried out with a sample-barcoded 5' primer and a J-beta primer mix. Each cDNA was tagged by a template-switch adaptor containing 12 random nucleotides. One entry per CDR3 protein, called by TCRdb with MiXCR from the 5' RACE reads. Among about 640,000 distinct CDR3 sequences listed, roughly 53% were seen once. The CDR3 contains 15 residues. Sequenced sample: blood. The source is a man aged 60 to 75 in good health. The V gene is TRBV21-1, the J gene TRBJ2-4; no DNA check was done on the table's D call, TRBD2. The J call may be mistaken, given a closer DNA end match to TRBJ2-7. TRBV21-1 is a listed pseudogene. The CDR3 nucleotides are TGTGCCAGCAGCAAAGATGAGGGTCCCACCTACGAGCAGTACTTC. Translated: CASSKDEGPTYEQYF.